A single sample is the source of the 22 T cell receptor beta chains below, sequenced in a study of T cells in Graves' hyperthyroidism and ophthalmopathy (dated by TCRdb to the late 2010s). Library preparation employed multiplex PCR. TCRdb shows the sequencer as Illumina HiSeq 2000. TCR beta CDR3 regions were amplified from RNA transcripts. For the first round of RT-PCR on the TCR CDR3, the HTBI primer set was used together with the Qiagen OneStep RT-PCR kit. Clones were called with MiXCR by TCRdb after fastp trimmed the public reads at Q25, and only in-frame beta chains were retained. Rows matching on CDR3 protein sequence are summarized as one entry with the most common DNA and genes. The sample has over 450,000 distinct CDR3 sequences on record, 15% to 20% of them singletons. Roughly a sixth of the sample is held by the ten biggest clonotypes. The sequencing sample was made of blood. The origin of the receptors is a woman aged 18-30 years with Graves' ophthalmopathy.

This chain links TRBV29-1 with TRBJ2-1, with no clear D. CDR1 and CDR2 from the germline V gene are SQVTM and ANQGSEA. Trimming shortened V by 7 bases and J by 7 bases, and 8 bases separated the two germline ends. This CDR3 spans 10 amino acids. Here the CDR3 DNA reads TGCAGCGCAGACGCTAATGAGCAGTTCTTC. It codes for CSADANEQFF.

This clonotype was counted a single time. The chain employs TRBV20-1 and TRBJ2-7; no definite D call. This CDR3 is 13 amino acids long. Germline V CDR1 and CDR2: DFQATT, SNEGSKA (reference sequence). V was clipped by 6 bases and J by 1 base, with 13 bases between them. CDR3 protein: CSASAPASYEQYF. The CDR3 region has the DNA TGCAGTGCCTCGGCCCCTGCGTCCTACGAGCAGTACTTC.

The rearrangement joins TRBV20-1 to TRBJ2-1, with TRBD1 matching 9 bases. CDR1 and CDR2 from the germline V gene are DFQATT and SNEGSKA (reference sequence). With 5 bases clipped from V and 4 bases from J, the junction kept 6 bases outside the gene matches. The CDR3 spans 14 residues. The CDR3 DNA sequence: TGCAGTGCTGATCCGGGACAGGGATACAATGAGCAGTTCTTC. The encoded protein is CSADPGQGYNEQFF.

This clonotype was seen at least ten times. The rearrangement links TRBV28 to TRBJ2-7; D tentatively reads TRBD1 or TRBD2 (5 bases each). Trimming removed 7 bases at V and 3 bases at J, with 19 bases between. Germline CDR1 is MDHEN and CDR2 is SYDVKM. The CDR3 runs to 15 residues. The CDR3 bases are TGTGCCAGCAACTCTAACTGGGGGACCCTCTACGAGCAGTACTTC. It encodes CASNSNWGTLYEQYF.

The rearrangement links TRBV19 to TRBJ1-5; unclear D gene. Trimming removed 9 bases at V and 0 bases at J, with 12 bases between. Germline V gene lookup returns CDR1 LNHDA and CDR2 SQIVND (reference sequence). This CDR3 has 14 amino acids. This CDR3 reads CARPKRGSNQPQHF. CDR3 in DNA: TGTGCCAGACCAAAGAGAGGTAGCAATCAGCCCCAGCATTTT.

This clonotype was recorded at least ten times. The genes are TRBV28 and TRBJ2-5, with D tentatively TRBD1 or TRBD2 (5 bases each). The germline V gene has CDR1 MDHEN and CDR2 SYDVKM. The CDR3 is made up of 14 amino acids. V dropped 2 bases and J dropped 1 base, with 8 bases sitting between them. For the CDR3, the DNA is TGTGCCAGCAGTTTACGGGGCCCCCAAGAGACCCAGTACTTC. Protein sequence: CASSLRGPQETQYF.

This clonotype has ten or more counts. The rearrangement uses TRBV28 and TRBJ1-5, with D possibly being TRBD1 (5 bases). This CDR3 is built from 15 residues. Germline V CDR1 and CDR2: MDHEN, SYDVKM. V gave up 5 bases and J gave up 5 bases, with 16 bases separating them. The CDR3: CASSPRGRGDQPQHF. The CDR3 nucleotides are TGTGCCAGCAGTCCCCGCGGACGGGGGGATCAGCCCCAGCATTTT.

This clonotype showed up just a few times. This chain uses TRBV4-3 with TRBJ1-2; the D gene is possibly TRBD1 (5 bases). The CDR3 is made up of 15 amino acids. V was cut by 1 base and J by 2 bases, with 11 bases left in between. Germline V CDR1 and CDR2: LGHNA, YSLEER. This chain's CDR3 is CASSQGTGRNYGYTF. CDR3 DNA sequence: TGCGCCAGCAGCCAAGGAACAGGCAGGAACTATGGCTACACCTTC.

Many counts were recorded for this clonotype. This chain connects TRBV7-2 to TRBJ1-1; a possible D gene is TRBD1 (6 bases). Trimming stripped 4 bases from V and 0 bases from J, with 21 bases between. Germline values: CDR1 SGHTA, CDR2 FQGNSA. This CDR3 comprises 18 residues. This chain's CDR3 is CASSSQRGAGMMNTEAFF. CDR3 nucleotide sequence: TGTGCCAGCAGCTCCCAACGGGGGGCTGGGATGATGAACACTGAAGCTTTCTTT.

This clonotype has only a few counts. J is TRBJ2-7 and V is TRBV27, with TRBD1 identical over 10 bases. CDR1 and CDR2 (germline): MNHEY, SMNVEV (reference sequence). The CDR3 is 16 residues long. V trimming: 6 bases; J trimming: 3 bases; junction bases outside the gene matches: 11. The CDR3 DNA is TGTGCCAGCAGGACAGGGGGCGCTGGGATAAACTACGAGCAGTACTTC. The encoded protein is CASRTGGAGINYEQYF.

This clonotype was detected only a few times. The J gene is TRBJ2-2, the V gene TRBV28; D not resolved. V lost 7 bases and J 1 base, leaving 7 bases between the germline ends. Germline values: CDR1 MDHEN, CDR2 SYDVKM. CDR3 length: 13 residues. The DNA of the CDR3 is TGTGCCAGCATCAATAGGAACACCGGGGAGCTGTTTTTT. Translating it yields CASINRNTGELFF.

The sample holds many counts of this clonotype. The V gene is TRBV30, the J gene TRBJ2-3; D not resolved. CDR3 length equals 17 residues. Trimming stripped 3 bases from V and 2 bases from J, with 21 bases between. The germline gives CDR1 GTSNPN, CDR2 SVGIG (reference sequence). The CDR3 protein is CAWRLPDATSTTDTQYF. CDR3 DNA: TGTGCCTGGAGGCTCCCAGATGCGACTTCTACCACAGATACGCAGTATTTT.

A remark on this clonotype: This clone may be a read error of a much larger clone one base away. The rearrangement joins TRBV28 to TRBJ2-6, with D unclear. V gave up 2 bases and J gave up 4 bases, with 6 bases separating them. The CDR3 consists of 14 residues. Germline V gene sequence: CDR1 MDHEN, CDR2 SYDVKM. CDR3 region: CASSLAPGANVLTF. The CDR3 DNA sequence: TGTGCCAGCAGTTTAGCCCCCGGGGCCAACGTCCTGACTTTC.

Many counts were recorded for this clonotype. The chain is built from TRBV5-1 and TRBJ2-1, with 8 bases lining up with TRBD2. There are 15 residues in the CDR3. CDR1 is SGHRS and CDR2 is YFSETQ in the germline V gene. V trimming: 7 bases; J trimming: 4 bases; junction bases outside the gene matches: 10. Written as DNA, the CDR3 is TGCGCCAGCTCGTTAGCGGGAAACCTTTACAATGAGCAGTTCTTC. Amino acid sequence: CASSLAGNLYNEQFF.

This clonotype was observed many times. The CDR3 DNA reads TGTGCCAGCAGTGAATTCTCCCTTTTGACTAGCGGACCCTCAGGGGGCCGTCAGACCCAGTACTTC. It yields the protein CASSEFSLLTSGPSGGRQTQYF. V usage is TRBV2 and J usage is TRBJ2-5; TRBD2 might be the D (9 bases). Trimming shortened V by 2 bases and J by 6 bases, and 37 bases separated the two germline ends. The CDR3 length is 22 residues. Looked up from germline, CDR1 is SNHLY and CDR2 is FYNNEI.

This clonotype has more than one count but fewer than ten. V gene TRBV29-1 combines with J gene TRBJ2-7, with TRBD2 matching over 12 bases. Unmatched junction bases numbered 4, after V lost 5 bases and J lost 2 bases. This CDR3 is built from 14 residues. Germline V CDR1 and CDR2: SQVTM, ANQGSEA. CDR3 coding DNA: TGCAGCGTTCTCACTAGCGGGGGGACCTACGAGCAGTACTTC. Translated: CSVLTSGGTYEQYF.

This chain uses TRBV6-1 with TRBJ2-7, with 8 bases that match TRBD1. The CDR3 consists of 16 residues. Germline trimming cut 5 bases from V and 9 bases from J; bases unmatched to any gene: 18. The germline gives CDR1 MNHNS, CDR2 SASEGT. The CDR3 spells CASSSMDRARTFGQYF. DNA for the CDR3: TGTGCCAGCAGTTCGATGGACAGGGCCCGTACGTTTGGGCAGTACTTC.

This clonotype appeared many times. The CDR3 is CSAREGAQFFYEQYF. The CDR3 DNA follows: TGCAGTGCTAGAGAGGGCGCACAGTTTTTCTACGAGCAGTACTTC. The chain uses TRBV20-1 and TRBJ2-7, with no clear D. V was clipped by 0 bases and J by 3 bases, with 15 bases between them. This CDR3 region has 15 residues. Germline V CDR1 and CDR2: DFQATT, SNEGSKA (reference sequence).

The chain uses TRBV27 and TRBJ2-5; TRBD1 matches at 7 bases. V gave up 2 bases and J gave up 4 bases; unmatched junction bases: 7. CDR3 length: 15 amino acids. The germline V gene encodes CDR1 MNHEY and CDR2 SMNVEV (reference sequence). DNA of the CDR3: TGTGCCAGCAGTTTAAGAGGGGGCCTCATAGAGACCCAGTACTTC. Protein product: CASSLRGGLIETQYF.

In this sample, this clonotype turned up many times. The chain links TRBV5-1 to TRBJ1-1, with unresolved D. There are 14 residues in the CDR3. Germline assignment: CDR1 SGHRS and CDR2 YFSETQ. V was trimmed by 3 bases and J by 4 bases, leaving 13 bases between them. Here the CDR3 reads CASSSPDESTEAFF. CDR3 bases: TGCGCCAGCAGCTCTCCTGACGAGAGCACTGAAGCTTTCTTT.

This clonotype was counted many times. J is TRBJ1-6 and V is TRBV5-6; D not resolved. Germline lookup yields CDR1 SGHDT and CDR2 YYEEEE. This CDR3 is built from 15 residues. V lost 2 bases to trimming and J lost 10 bases, with 16 bases between them. CDR3 nucleotides: TGTGCCAGCAGCTTCTCCAGCGTGGGCAAATCACCCCTCCACTTT. Protein: CASSFSSVGKSPLHF.

This chain joins TRBV6-2 or TRBV6-3 and TRBJ1-1, with D possibly being TRBD1 (5 bases). The CDR3 contains 14 residues. The V end lost 6 bases, the J end lost 3 bases, and 14 bases lay between the germline ends. The germline V gene has CDR1 MNHEY and CDR2 SVGEGT. The CDR3 region is CASRYGTLYTEAFF. CDR3 DNA sequence: TGTGCCAGCAGATACGGGACGTTATACACTGAAGCTTTCTTT.